Included here is one TCR beta chain sequence, with context. Its antigen is as yet unknown. These data are taken from a study of T cell responses to AZD1222 COVID-19 vaccine. The germline V and J ends were trimmed by 6 bases and 1 base, with 6 bases remaining between them. This CDR3 is built from 12 residues. The germline V gene has CDR1 MNHNY and CDR2 SVGAGI (reference sequence). Study-level points and caveats: Mostly white British, mostly female donors; authors suggested clonal diversity may be underestimated. Rises in breadth and depth of Spike-specific TCRs came after two AZD1222 doses. Among those given AZD1222, only five or six were seropositive at baseline.

Generated by immunoSEQ multiplex PCR, the TCRdb table keeps only in-frame clones and is missing some. The sample lists about 84,000 clones; 70% to 90% were seen once. Sequencing used peripheral blood, obtained on day 0 of AZD1222 vaccination. This rearrangement joins TRBV6-6 to TRBJ1-1, with unresolved D. This receptor was obtained from an adult in good health. In DNA, the CDR3 is TGTGCCAGCAGAAGGGAGAACACTGAAGCTTTCTTT. Amino acid sequence: CASRRENTEAFF.